These T cell receptor beta chains were read from a single sample in a study of shared clonotypes between healthy human individuals. Data came from immunoSEQ multiplex PCR; TCRdb stores just in-frame clones and leaves some out. The sample includes about 2.1 million clones, 90% to 95% of them seen just once. Specimen: naive CD8+ T cells from PBMCs. The receptor set was obtained from a man aged 18-30 years in good health. Some clones in this sample may be carry-over from other donors' samples. Both conserved end residues are part of each CDR3. The D gene is left open where the match is weak. Not all rows give a size; the values are once, few, many and, for expanded clones, a class.

size | J | D | V | length | CDR3 | DNA
. | TRBJ2-3 | . | TRBV7-9 | 18 | CASSLAPAWERVTDTQYF | TGTGCCAGCAGCTTAGCACCGGCTTGGGAGCGGGTGACAGATACGCAGTATTTT
. | TRBJ2-3 | . | TRBV10-3 | 16 | CAISLEGSRLGDTQYF | TGTGCCATCAGTTTAGAGGGTTCGCGCCTTGGCGATACGCAGTATTTT
once | TRBJ1-1 | . | TRBV4-2 | 18 | CASSQGTAHSNWVAEAFF | TGTGCCAGCAGCCAAGGGACAGCTCATTCAAATTGGGTTGCTGAAGCTTTCTTT
. | TRBJ1-1 | . | TRBV19 | 14 | CASSIRQQGTEAFF | TGTGCCAGTAGTATACGGCAGCAGGGGACTGAAGCTTTCTTT
once | TRBJ2-5 | TRBD1 | TRBV27 | 17 | CASSPEFGAGGLQTQYF | TGTGCCAGCAGCCCCGAGTTCGGGGCAGGGGGCTTGCAGACCCAGTACTTC
. | TRBJ2-1 | . | TRBV5-6 | 13 | CASSLAGAEEQFF | TGTGCCAGCAGCTTGGCAGGTGCGGAGGAGCAGTTCTTC
. | TRBJ2-7 | TRBD2 | TRBV5-1 | 14 | CASSPAGPGDEQYF | TGCGCCAGCAGCCCAGCGGGACCTGGGGACGAGCAGTACTTC
. | TRBJ2-7 | . | TRBV7-9 | 15 | CASSLVQGKTYEQYF | TGTGCCAGCAGCTTAGTCCAGGGAAAGACCTACGAGCAGTACTTC
. | TRBJ1-5 | . | TRBV19 | 14 | CASSPGRVDQPQHF | TGTGCCAGTAGCCCGGGGAGGGTTGATCAGCCCCAGCATTTT
. | TRBJ2-2 | . | TRBV28 | 15 | CASSFAGRDTGELFF | TGTGCCAGCAGTTTCGCCGGGCGGGACACCGGGGAGCTGTTTTTT
. | TRBJ2-1 | TRBD2 | TRBV10-3 | 16 | CAISESTGGPANEQFF | TGTGCCATCAGTGAGTCCACGGGAGGGCCGGCCAATGAGCAGTTCTTC
. | TRBJ2-7 | . | TRBV28 | 15 | CASSLTGLGTYEQYF | TGTGCCAGCAGTTTAACCGGGCTCGGAACCTACGAGCAGTACTTC
. | TRBJ1-2 | . | TRBV6-4 | 16 | CASSAASMILNYGYTF | TGTGCCAGCAGCGCCGCCTCGATGATTCTAAACTATGGCTACACCTTC
. | TRBJ1-1 | . | TRBV5-1 | 15 | CASSLDQGMNTEAFF | TGCGCCAGCAGCTTGGACCAGGGAATGAACACTGAAGCTTTCTTT
. | TRBJ2-2 | . | TRBV19 | 19 | CASSSLRGSADANTGELFF | TGTGCCAGTAGCTCGCTTAGAGGGAGTGCCGATGCGAACACCGGGGAGCTGTTTTTT
. | TRBJ2-3 | . | TRBV28 | 17 | CASSPPSTIGNTDTQYF | TGTGCCAGCAGTCCACCATCCACGATAGGGAACACAGATACGCAGTATTTT
. | TRBJ2-1 | TRBD1 | TRBV10-3 | 13 | CAIRGQSNNEQFF | TGTGCCATCAGGGGACAGTCGAACAATGAGCAGTTCTTC
. | TRBJ2-1 | . | TRBV2 | 13 | CASRGTPLEEQFF | TGTGCCAGCAGGGGGACCCCGCTGGAAGAGCAGTTCTTC
. | TRBJ1-4 | . | TRBV27 | 14 | CASSLASTNEKLFF | TGTGCCAGCAGTCTCGCCTCGACTAATGAAAAACTGTTTTTT
once | TRBJ2-3 | . | TRBV28 | 15 | CASSLHGRGTDTQYF | TGTGCCAGCAGTCTTCACGGGAGAGGCACAGATACGCAGTATTTT
. | TRBJ2-3 | TRBD2 | TRBV5-6 | 17 | CASSLGLAVPSTDTQYF | TGTGCCAGCAGTCTGGGACTAGCGGTCCCTAGCACAGATACGCAGTATTTT
. | TRBJ2-1 | TRBD1 | TRBV25-1 | 17 | CASSESYTGTANNEQFF | TGTGCCAGCAGTGAATCCTATACCGGGACAGCAAACAATGAGCAGTTCTTC